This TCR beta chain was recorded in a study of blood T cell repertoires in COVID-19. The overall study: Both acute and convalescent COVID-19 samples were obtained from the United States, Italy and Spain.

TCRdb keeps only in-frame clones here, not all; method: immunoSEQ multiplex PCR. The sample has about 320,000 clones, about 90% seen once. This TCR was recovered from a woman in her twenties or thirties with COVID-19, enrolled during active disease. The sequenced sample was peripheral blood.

The CDR3 reads CASSLASGVQFEAFF. The CDR3 coding sequence is TGTGCCAGCAGCTTAGCTTCTGGTGTGCAGTTTGAAGCTTTCTTT. The chain recombines TRBV7-6 with TRBJ1-1; D remains unclear. The CDR3 is 15 amino acids. The V gene lost 0 bases and the J gene lost 7 bases, with 15 bases spanning the gap. CDR1 SGHVS and CDR2 FNYEAQ come from the germline V gene. The full variable domain, its missing parts supplied by reference TRBV7-6 and TRBJ1-1, is GAGVSQSPRYKVTKRGQDVALRCDPISGHVSLYWYRQALGQGPEFLTYFNYEAQQDKSGLPNDRFSAERPEGSISTLTIQRTEQRDSAMYRCASSLASGVQFEAFFGQGTRLTVV.